A single sample gave rise to the 25 T cell receptor beta chains below, sequenced in a study of blood T cells in healthy people across ages. Next came a second PCR, run for roughly 6 to 11 cycles, which used a sample-barcoded 5' primer along with a J-beta primer mix. MiXCR, applied by TCRdb to the 5' RACE reads, yields one record per CDR3 protein. The sample holds some 640,000 distinct CDR3 sequences, 25% to 30% seen once. The sequenced sample consisted of blood. Receptors were obtained from a woman at least 80 years old in good health.

Many counts were recorded for this clonotype. V usage is TRBV10-3 and J usage is TRBJ2-7; 9 bases fit TRBD2. Germline V gene data show CDR1 as ENHRY and CDR2 as SYGVKD. Trimming at V came to 6 bases and at J to 1 base, leaving 4 bases not matched to a gene. The CDR3 length is 14 residues. DNA of the CDR3: TGTGCCATCAGAGCCAGCGGGGGGTCCTACGAGCAGTACTTC. Its protein product is CAIRASGGSYEQYF.

The genes are TRBV20-1 and TRBJ1-5; D might be TRBD1 (5 bases). Trimming left V 1 base short and J 4 bases short, with 14 bases between. The CDR3 extends over 15 amino acids. Germline lookup yields CDR1 DFQATT and CDR2 SNEGSKA (reference sequence). CDR3 sequence reads: CSARVGAGKNQPQHF. CDR3 in DNA: TGCAGTGCTAGAGTCGGTGCAGGGAAGAATCAGCCCCAGCATTTT.

With respect to this clonotype: A much larger clone lies one base from this, so it may be a read error. The rearrangement joins TRBV10-3 to TRBJ2-5; 7 bases fit TRBD1. This CDR3 comprises 13 residues. From germline, CDR1 is ENHRY and CDR2 SYGVKD. The CDR3 protein is CVISDGRGETQYF. For the CDR3, the DNA is TGTGTCATCAGTGATGGCAGGGGGGAGACCCAGTACTTC.

This clonotype was detected a few times. A much larger clone differs from this one at a single base, so this may be a read error. The genes are TRBV5-1 and TRBJ2-7; D remains ambiguous. Judging by the DNA end, TRBJ2-5 fits better; the J call may be wrong. Germline assignment: CDR1 SGHRS and CDR2 YFSETQ. CDR3 size: 11 residues. DNA of the CDR3: TGCGCCAGCGGCTTCGACCGGACCCAGTACTTC. Protein sequence: CASGFDRTQYF.

This clonotype is deemed medium-sized. The CDR3 DNA follows: TGTGCCAGCAGCTTAGGAGGGGGCGAGCAGTACTTC. It is translated as CASSLGGGEQYF. The chain carries TRBV27 and TRBJ2-7; the D call may be TRBD1 or TRBD2 (6 bases each). Germline V lookup: CDR1 MNHEY, CDR2 SMNVEV (reference sequence). The CDR3 spans 12 residues. The V and J ends lost 6 bases and 6 bases respectively, with 12 bases between them.

The rearrangement links TRBV2 to TRBJ1-5, with 7 bases lining up with TRBD1. CDR1 and CDR2 from the germline V gene are SNHLY and FYNNEI. The CDR3 spans 16 residues. The ends lost 5 bases at V and 5 bases at J; junction bases unmatched: 12. The CDR3 sequence is CASSYRGARDDQPQHF. CDR3 nucleotide sequence: TGTGCCAGCAGTTACAGGGGAGCGCGCGACGATCAGCCCCAGCATTTT.

At least ten counts were recorded for this clonotype. This sequence joins TRBV7-3 and TRBJ2-3; 7 bases align to TRBD2. Germline CDR1 is SGHTA and CDR2 is FQGTGA. The V segment lost 0 bases and the J segment 2 bases; nucleotides outside the gene matches: 2. The CDR3 is made up of 15 amino acids. The chain's CDR3 is CASSLTSGHTDTQYF. CDR3 bases: TGTGCCAGCAGCTTAACTAGCGGGCACACAGATACGCAGTATTTT.

Turning to this clonotype: This could be a read error, since a much larger clone is one nucleotide away. The rearrangement uses TRBV29-1 and TRBJ1-2, with D perhaps TRBD1 (6 bases). This CDR3 spans 13 amino acids. The germline CDR1 and CDR2 sequences are SQVTM and ANQGSEA. V shed 5 bases and J shed 5 bases, with 15 bases lying between them. CDR3 protein: CSVTGQRGYGYTF. In DNA, the CDR3 is TGCAGCGTTACCGGACAGAGAGGGTATGGCTACACCTTC.

This clonotype turned up a few times. CDR3: CASSPSGGPSNQPQHF. The CDR3 DNA follows: TGTGCCAGCTCACCTTCCGGTGGACCTAGCAATCAGCCCCAGCATTTT. The V call is TRBV18, the J call TRBJ1-5; no clear D gene. The CDR3 runs to 16 residues. Trimming pared 3 bases from V and 0 bases from J, leaving 12 bases between. Germline V CDR1 and CDR2: KGHSH, LQKENI.

The table lists this clonotype with a few counts. This chain joins TRBV21-1 and TRBJ1-1. TRBV21-1 is a pseudogene locus. The CDR3 covers 14 residues. CDR3 in DNA: TGTGCCAGCAGCAAAGGAGAGGGGAGGACTGAAGCTTTCTTT. It encodes CASSKGEGRTEAFF.

CDR3 sequence reads: CASRSTEDAEAFF. CDR3 sequence (DNA): TGTGCCAGCAGATCGACAGAGGACGCTGAAGCTTTCTTT. The J gene is TRBJ1-1, the V gene TRBV6-1; tentative D call: TRBD1 (5 bases). Germline V gene lookup returns CDR1 MNHNS and CDR2 SASEGT. The CDR3 covers 13 residues. V was shortened by 6 bases and J by 6 bases, with 14 bases between the two germline ends.

The chain carries TRBV15 and TRBJ1-5; the D gene is possibly TRBD1 (5 bases). The CDR3 runs 14 residues. Germline values: CDR1 LNHNV, CDR2 YYDKDF (reference sequence). V gave up 0 bases and J gave up 5 bases, with 8 bases separating them. CDR3 DNA: TGTGCCACCAGCAGAGATAGGGGCGATCAGCCCCAGCATTTT. Translating gives CATSRDRGDQPQHF.

The V and J genes are TRBV2 and TRBJ2-6, with D possibly called TRBD1 or TRBD2 (6 bases each). Germline assignment: CDR1 SNHLY and CDR2 FYNNEI. Trimming removed 7 bases at V and 0 bases at J, with 16 bases between. CDR3 length equals 17 residues. The CDR3 DNA follows: TGTGCCAGCATAATAACGGGGGCCAACTCTGGGGCCAACGTCCTGACTTTC. As protein: CASIITGANSGANVLTF.

This clonotype occurred many times. This rearrangement joins TRBV10-3 to TRBJ1-5, with TRBD1 matching 7 bases. The J segment lost 7 bases and the V segment lost 2 bases, leaving 2 bases of the junction unmatched. This CDR3 is built from 13 residues. Germline V gene sequence: CDR1 ENHRY, CDR2 SYGVKD. CDR3 sequence: CAISEDRVQPQHF. The CDR3 coding sequence is TGTGCCATCAGTGAGGACAGGGTACAGCCCCAGCATTTT.

This chain joins TRBV30 and TRBJ1-2; 8 nucleotides align to TRBD1. Germline values: CDR1 GTSNPN, CDR2 SVGIG (reference sequence). The CDR3 is made up of 11 amino acids. V gave up 5 bases and J gave up 8 bases; unmatched junction bases: 4. CDR3 amino acids: CAWDRGEGYTF. The CDR3 bases are TGTGCCTGGGACAGGGGCGAAGGCTACACCTTC.

With respect to this clonotype: A read error may produce the germline difference seen at one junction end. The rearrangement links TRBV3-1 to TRBJ2-7, with D unresolved. The CDR3 runs to 15 residues. Germline V gene sequence: CDR1 LGHDT, CDR2 YNNKEL (reference sequence). The CDR3 region is CAGSQVPLLSYEQYF. The CDR3 nucleotides read TGTGCCGGCAGCCAAGTCCCCTTACTCTCCTACGAGCAGTACTTC.

Ten or more counts support this clonotype. The chain combines TRBV5-6 with TRBJ2-5; the D gene is possibly TRBD2 (5 bases). Per the germline V gene, CDR1 is SGHDT and CDR2 is YYEEEE. This CDR3 has 15 amino acids. The V and J ends lost 5 bases and 3 bases respectively, with 17 bases between them. The CDR3 bases are TGTGCCAGCAGTCTGGTGACGGGGTTCGAAGAGACCCAGTACTTC. It is translated as CASSLVTGFEETQYF.

This clonotype was counted many times. V usage is TRBV7-2 and J usage is TRBJ2-5; D may match TRBD1 or TRBD2 (5 bases each). CDR3 length: 18 amino acids. Looked up from germline, CDR1 is SGHTA and CDR2 is FQGNSA. V lost 3 bases, J lost 4 bases, and 24 bases lay in between. The CDR3 region is CASSLQNPGPLSRETQYF. The CDR3 DNA reads as TGTGCCAGCAGCTTGCAGAACCCGGGACCCCTCTCCCGAGAGACCCAGTACTTC.

This clonotype came up many times. The chain has TRBV5-8 and TRBJ2-5; TRBD2 is a possible D gene (5 bases). V lost 4 bases, J lost 5 bases, and 12 bases lay in between. The CDR3 totals 13 residues. From germline, CDR1 is SGHTS and CDR2 YDEGEE. The CDR3 region is CASSVGVPETQYF. DNA of the CDR3: TGTGCCAGCAGCGTGGGAGTCCCGGAGACCCAGTACTTC.

This clonotype was recorded many times. J is TRBJ2-5 and V is TRBV6-5; D is unclear. Between the trimmed V and J ends, which lost 8 bases and 4 bases, there was a span of 11 bases. This CDR3 contains 12 residues. CDR1 is MNHEY, CDR2 SVGAGI, per germline. In nucleotides, the CDR3 is TGTGCCAGCCGAACACCAAGAGAGACCCAGTACTTC. Translated, it gives CASRTPRETQYF.

Details on this clonotype: This may stem from a read error, because a much larger clone lies one nucleotide away. The V and J genes are TRBV20-1 and TRBJ2-5, with D perhaps matching TRBD1 (6 bases). With 0 bases removed from V and 7 bases from J, the gap between germline ends came to 21 bases. CDR3 size: 16 residues. Germline V CDR1 and CDR2: DFQATT, SNEGSKA (reference sequence). CDR3 nucleotide sequence: TGCAGTGCTAGAGATGGATTACTAGGGCGAGGGGGGACCCAGTACTTC. This sequence encodes CSARDGLLGRGGTQYF.

This clonotype has just one count. V is TRBV7-6 and J is TRBJ2-5; D gene unclear. CDR3 length: 13 residues. The germline gives CDR1 SGHVS, CDR2 FNYEAQ. V lost 1 base and J lost 13, with 16 bases in between. The CDR3 sequence: CASSLDRNNERYF. The DNA for the CDR3 is TGTGCCAGCAGCTTAGATCGTAACAATGAGCGGTACTTC.

The chain is built from TRBV5-3 and TRBJ2-1; 9 bases line up with TRBD2. Being an ORF, TRBV5-3 has a function that is uncertain. With 3 bases clipped from V and 13 bases from J, the junction kept 11 bases outside the gene matches. This CDR3 comprises 14 residues. CDR3 coding DNA: TGTGCCAGAAGCTGGGGGACTAGCCAAGAGACCCAGTTCTTC. Translating gives CARSWGTSQETQFF.

For this clonotype: Germline is not matched at one junction end, which may reflect a read error. This chain uses TRBV3-1 with TRBJ2-3, with 10 bases identical to TRBD2. CDR3 length equals 16 residues. CDR1 and CDR2 (germline): LGHDT, YNNKEL (reference sequence). The CDR3 DNA reads TGTGCCAGCAGCCAAGCAGCGGGGGGGATTACAGATACGCAGGATTTT. It translates to CASSQAAGGITDTQDF.

The rearrangement links TRBV7-2 to TRBJ2-7; 7 bases are a match to TRBD1. V dropped 5 bases and J dropped 0; count of bases not matched to a gene: 10. Germline CDR1 reads SGHTA; CDR2 reads FQGNSA. This CDR3 is built from 16 residues. The CDR3: CASSAWTGPSSYEQYF. The CDR3 DNA sequence: TGTGCCAGCAGCGCCTGGACAGGACCAAGCTCCTACGAGCAGTACTTC.